This T cell receptor (beta chain) was identified in a study of regulatory T cells in long-lasting Graves disease. Study-wide results and limits: Persistent disease samples used TRBV28, TRBJ1-2 and TRBJ2-5 preferentially.

Documented time point: newly diagnosed GD, antithyroid drugs for less than 3 months. Extracted RNA from PBMCs served as the source of the TCR library. This clonotype has a handful of counts. As yet, its antigen is unknown. HTBI primers from iRepertoire and Arm-PCR of CDR3 regions yielded the TCR beta libraries. TCRdb ran MiXCR on the multiplex PCR reads and lists one entry per CDR3 protein. The top ten clones hold about 20% of a sample with 500,000 to 700,000 distinct CDR3 sequences, 15% to 20% of them seen once. Germline V gene sequence: CDR1 SEHNR, CDR2 FQNEAQ (reference sequence). The CDR3 contains 15 residues. V was shortened by 6 bases and J by 1 base, with 13 bases between the two germline ends. These data were also reused for a study on T cells in Graves' hyperthyroidism and ophthalmopathy.

The clonotype was recovered from a woman aged 25 to 39 with Graves disease. The chain carries TRBV7-9 and TRBJ1-5; D is ambiguous. The source was peripheral blood mononuclear cells (PBMCs), collected at new diagnosis, from a patient treated with antithyroid drugs. The DNA for the CDR3 is TGTGCCAGCAGTCCAGACGGAGAAAGCAATCAGCCCCAGCATTTT. Translated, it gives CASSPDGESNQPQHF. Supplemented by reference TRBV7-9 and TRBJ1-5, the full variable domain reads DTGVSQNPRHKITKRGQNVTFRCDPISEHNRLYWYRQTLGQGPEFLTYFQNEAQLEKSRLLSDRFSAERPKGSFSTLEIQRTEQGDSAMYLCASSPDGESNQPQHFGDGTRLSIL.